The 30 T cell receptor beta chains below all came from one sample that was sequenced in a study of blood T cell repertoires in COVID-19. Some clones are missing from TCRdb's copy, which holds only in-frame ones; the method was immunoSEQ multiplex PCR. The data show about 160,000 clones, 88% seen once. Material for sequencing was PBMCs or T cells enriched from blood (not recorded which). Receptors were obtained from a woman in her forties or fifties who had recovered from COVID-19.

Written as DNA, the CDR3 is TGTGCCAGCAGCGTAGCCGGACAGAGCTCTGGAAACACCATATATTTT. This sequence encodes CASSVAGQSSGNTIYF. This chain uses TRBV9 with TRBJ1-3, with a weak D call TRBD1 (6 bases). Trimming pared 0 bases from V and 0 bases from J, leaving 10 bases between. Germline CDR1 reads SGDLS; CDR2 reads YYNGEE. The CDR3 contains 16 residues.

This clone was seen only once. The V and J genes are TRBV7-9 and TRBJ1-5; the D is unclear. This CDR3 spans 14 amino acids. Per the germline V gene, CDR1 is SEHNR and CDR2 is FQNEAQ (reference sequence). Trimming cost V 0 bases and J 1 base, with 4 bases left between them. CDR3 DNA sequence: TGTGCCAGCAGCTTAGCGAGGAGCAATCAGCCCCAGCATTTT. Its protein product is CASSLARSNQPQHF.

CDR3 sequence reads: CASSQGFAGLSPLHF. The CDR3, as DNA: TGTGCCAGCAGCCAAGGATTTGCAGGACTATCACCCCTCCACTTT. The V and J genes are TRBV3-1 (or the pseudogene TRBV3-2) and TRBJ1-6; D unclear. There are 15 residues in the CDR3. The germline V gene has CDR1 LGHDT and CDR2 YNNKEL (reference sequence). Between the trimmed V and J ends, which lost 1 base and 10 bases, there was a span of 14 bases.

CDR3 DNA sequence: TGTGCCAGCAGTGGGCCTGGCCAGCCCCAGCATTTT. Its translation is CASSGPGQPQHF. The rearrangement joins TRBV2 to TRBJ1-5, with D hard to call. V lost 4 bases and J 7 bases, leaving 8 bases between the germline ends. Germline CDR1 and CDR2: SNHLY and FYNNEI. The CDR3 consists of 12 residues.

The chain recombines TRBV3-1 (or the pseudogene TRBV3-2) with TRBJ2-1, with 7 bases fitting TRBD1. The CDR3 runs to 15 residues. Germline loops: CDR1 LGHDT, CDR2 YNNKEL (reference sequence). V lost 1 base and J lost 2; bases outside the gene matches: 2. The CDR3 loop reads CASSQGRGPYNEQFF. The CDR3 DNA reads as TGTGCCAGCAGCCAAGGTAGGGGGCCCTACAATGAGCAGTTCTTC.

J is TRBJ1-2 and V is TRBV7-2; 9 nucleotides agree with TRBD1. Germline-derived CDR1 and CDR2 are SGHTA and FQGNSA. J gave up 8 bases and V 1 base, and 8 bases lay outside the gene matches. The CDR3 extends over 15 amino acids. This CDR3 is CASSLGGGQGRGYTF. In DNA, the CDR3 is TGTGCCAGCAGCTTAGGGGGGGGACAGGGTCGAGGCTACACCTTC.

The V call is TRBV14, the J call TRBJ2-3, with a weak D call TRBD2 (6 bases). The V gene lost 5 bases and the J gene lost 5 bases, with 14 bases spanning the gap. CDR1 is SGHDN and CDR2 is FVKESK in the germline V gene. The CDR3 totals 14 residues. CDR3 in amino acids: CASSKGTVKDTQYF. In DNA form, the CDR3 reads TGTGCCAGCAGCAAAGGGACTGTGAAAGATACGCAGTATTTT.

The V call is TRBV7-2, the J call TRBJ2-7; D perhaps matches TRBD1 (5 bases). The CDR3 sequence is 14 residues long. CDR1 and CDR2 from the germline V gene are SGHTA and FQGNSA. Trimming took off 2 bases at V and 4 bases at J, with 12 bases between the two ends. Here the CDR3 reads CASSLRSGPYEQYF. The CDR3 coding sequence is TGTGCCAGCAGCTTAAGGTCAGGGCCGTACGAGCAGTACTTC.

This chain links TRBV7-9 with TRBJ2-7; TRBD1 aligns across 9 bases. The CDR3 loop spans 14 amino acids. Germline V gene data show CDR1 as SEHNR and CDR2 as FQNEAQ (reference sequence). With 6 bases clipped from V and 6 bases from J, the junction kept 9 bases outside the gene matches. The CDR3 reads CASSSPGTGPEQYF. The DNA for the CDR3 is TGTGCCAGCAGTTCCCCCGGGACAGGGCCCGAGCAGTACTTC.

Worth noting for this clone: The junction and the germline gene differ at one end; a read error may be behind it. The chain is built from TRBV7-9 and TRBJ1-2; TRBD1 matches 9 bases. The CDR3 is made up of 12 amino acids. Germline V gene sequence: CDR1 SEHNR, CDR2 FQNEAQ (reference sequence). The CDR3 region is CATTPGQGPLSF. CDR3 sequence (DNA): TGTGCCACCACCCCGGGACAGGGTCCCCTATCCTTC.

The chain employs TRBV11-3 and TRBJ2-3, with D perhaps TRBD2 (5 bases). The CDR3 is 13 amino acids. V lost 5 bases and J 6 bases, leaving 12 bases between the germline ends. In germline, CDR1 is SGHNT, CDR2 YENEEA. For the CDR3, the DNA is TGTGCCAGCAGCCCCTCACTAGTGGATACGCAGTATTTT. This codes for CASSPSLVDTQYF.

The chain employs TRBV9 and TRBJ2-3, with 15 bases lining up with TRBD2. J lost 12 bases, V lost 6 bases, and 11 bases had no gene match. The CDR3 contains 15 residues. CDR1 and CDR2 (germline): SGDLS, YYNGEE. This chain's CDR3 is CASTRGLAGGQDQYF. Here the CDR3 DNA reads TGTGCCAGCACCAGGGGACTAGCGGGGGGTCAGGATCAGTATTTT.

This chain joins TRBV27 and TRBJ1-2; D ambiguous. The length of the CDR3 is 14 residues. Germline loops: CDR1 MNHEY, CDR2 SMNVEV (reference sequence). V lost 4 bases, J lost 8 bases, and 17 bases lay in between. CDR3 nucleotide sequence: TGTGCCAGCAGTTCCTTGTCTCGGGTAGAGGGCTACACCTTC. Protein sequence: CASSSLSRVEGYTF.

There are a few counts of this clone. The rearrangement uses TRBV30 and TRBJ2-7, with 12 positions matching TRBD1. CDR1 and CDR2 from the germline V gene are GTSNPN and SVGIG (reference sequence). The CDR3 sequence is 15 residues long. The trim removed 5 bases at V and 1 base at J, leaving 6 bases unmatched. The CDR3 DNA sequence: TGTGCCTGGGCGAGGGGACAGGGGGCATCCTACGAGCAGTACTTC. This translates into CAWARGQGASYEQYF.

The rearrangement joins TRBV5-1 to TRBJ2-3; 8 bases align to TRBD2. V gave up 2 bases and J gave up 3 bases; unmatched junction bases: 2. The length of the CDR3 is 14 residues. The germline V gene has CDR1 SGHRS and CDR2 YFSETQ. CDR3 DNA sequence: TGCGCCAGCAGCTTAGCGGGGGAGACAGATACGCAGTATTTT. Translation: CASSLAGETDTQYF.

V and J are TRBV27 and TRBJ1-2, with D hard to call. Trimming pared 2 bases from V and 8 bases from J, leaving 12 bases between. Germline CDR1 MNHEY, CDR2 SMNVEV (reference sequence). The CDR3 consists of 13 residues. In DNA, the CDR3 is TGTGCCAGCAGTTTAGGCCCTCCTCAGGGCTACACCTTC. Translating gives CASSLGPPQGYTF.

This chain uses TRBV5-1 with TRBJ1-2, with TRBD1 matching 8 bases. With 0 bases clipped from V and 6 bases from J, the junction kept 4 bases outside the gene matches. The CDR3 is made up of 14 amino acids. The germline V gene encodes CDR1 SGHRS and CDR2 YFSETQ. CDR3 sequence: CASSLGGQGDGYTF. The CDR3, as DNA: TGCGCCAGCAGCTTGGGAGGACAGGGTGATGGCTACACCTTC.

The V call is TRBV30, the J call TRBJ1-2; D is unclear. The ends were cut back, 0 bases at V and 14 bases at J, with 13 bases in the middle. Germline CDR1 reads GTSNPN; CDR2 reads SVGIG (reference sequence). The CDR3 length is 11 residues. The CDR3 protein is CAWSVQATVTF. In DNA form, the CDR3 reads TGTGCCTGGAGTGTGCAGGCCACGGTAACCTTC.

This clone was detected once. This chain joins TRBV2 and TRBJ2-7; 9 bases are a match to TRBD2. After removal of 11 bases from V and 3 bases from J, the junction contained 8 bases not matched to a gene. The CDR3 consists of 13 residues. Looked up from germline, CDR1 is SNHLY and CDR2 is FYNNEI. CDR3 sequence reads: CASAAGGVYEQYF. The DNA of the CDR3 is TGTGCCTCGGCAGCGGGGGGTGTCTACGAGCAGTACTTC.

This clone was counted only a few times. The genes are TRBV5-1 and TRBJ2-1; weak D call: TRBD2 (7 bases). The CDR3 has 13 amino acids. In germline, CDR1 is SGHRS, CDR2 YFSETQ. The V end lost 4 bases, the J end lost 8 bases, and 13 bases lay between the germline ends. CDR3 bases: TGCGCCAGCAGCCCGGCGGGGGCGCATGAGCAGTTCTTC. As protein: CASSPAGAHEQFF.

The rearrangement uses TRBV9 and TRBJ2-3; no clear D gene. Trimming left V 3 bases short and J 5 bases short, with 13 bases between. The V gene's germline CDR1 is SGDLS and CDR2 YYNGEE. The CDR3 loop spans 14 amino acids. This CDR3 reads CASSASRMGDTQYF. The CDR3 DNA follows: TGTGCCAGCAGCGCCTCTAGGATGGGAGATACGCAGTATTTT.

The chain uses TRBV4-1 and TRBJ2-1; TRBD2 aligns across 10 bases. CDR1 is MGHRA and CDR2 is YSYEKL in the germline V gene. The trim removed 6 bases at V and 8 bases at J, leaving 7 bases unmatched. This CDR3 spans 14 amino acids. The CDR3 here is CASRRAGGRDEQFF. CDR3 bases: TGCGCCAGCAGGCGAGCGGGGGGGCGTGATGAGCAGTTCTTC.

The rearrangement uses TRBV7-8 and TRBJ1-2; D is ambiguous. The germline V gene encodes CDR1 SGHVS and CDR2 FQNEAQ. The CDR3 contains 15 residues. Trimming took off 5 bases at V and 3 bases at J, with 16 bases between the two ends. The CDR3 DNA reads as TGTGCCAGCAGCCCCGACCCGACGGGAGACTATGGCTACACCTTC. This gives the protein CASSPDPTGDYGYTF.

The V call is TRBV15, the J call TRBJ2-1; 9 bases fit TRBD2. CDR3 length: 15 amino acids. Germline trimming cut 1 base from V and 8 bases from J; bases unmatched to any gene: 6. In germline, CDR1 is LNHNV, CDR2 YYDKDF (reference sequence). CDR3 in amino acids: CATSRGKRGDHEQFF. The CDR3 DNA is TGTGCCACCAGCAGAGGCAAGCGGGGGGATCATGAGCAGTTCTTC.

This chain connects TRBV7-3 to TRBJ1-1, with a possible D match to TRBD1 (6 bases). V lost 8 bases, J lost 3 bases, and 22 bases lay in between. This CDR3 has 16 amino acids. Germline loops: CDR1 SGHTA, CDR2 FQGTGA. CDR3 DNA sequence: TGTGCCAGCTCAAACAGGGAGAGGGTAGGGGACACTGAAGCTTTCTTT. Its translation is CASSNRERVGDTEAFF. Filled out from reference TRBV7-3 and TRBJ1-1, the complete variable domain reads GAGVSQTPSNKVTEKGKYVELRCDPISGHTALYWYRQSLGQGPEFLIYFQGTGAADDSGLPNDRFFAVRPEGSVSTLKIQRTERGDSAVYLCASSNRERVGDTEAFFGQGTRLTVV.

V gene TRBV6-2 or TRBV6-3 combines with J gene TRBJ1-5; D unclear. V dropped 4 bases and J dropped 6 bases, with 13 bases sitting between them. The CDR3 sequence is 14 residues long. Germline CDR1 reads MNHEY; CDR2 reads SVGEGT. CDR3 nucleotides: TGTGCCAGCAGTTCCCCGGGATACAGTCAGCCCCAGCATTTT. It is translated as CASSSPGYSQPQHF.

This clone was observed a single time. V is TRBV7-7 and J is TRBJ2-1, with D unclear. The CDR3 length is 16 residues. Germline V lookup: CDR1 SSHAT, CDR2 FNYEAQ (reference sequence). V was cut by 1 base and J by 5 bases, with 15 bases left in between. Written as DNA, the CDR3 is TGTGCCAGCAGCTTAGTCGCTAGTCCCCCCAACAATGAGCAGTTCTTC. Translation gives CASSLVASPPNNEQFF.

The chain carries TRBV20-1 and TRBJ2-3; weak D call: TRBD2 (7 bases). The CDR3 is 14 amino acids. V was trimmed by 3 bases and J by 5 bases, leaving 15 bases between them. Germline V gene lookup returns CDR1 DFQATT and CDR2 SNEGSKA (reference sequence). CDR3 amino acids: CSASLPGGGDTQYF. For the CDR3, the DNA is TGCAGTGCTAGTTTACCGGGGGGCGGAGATACGCAGTATTTT.

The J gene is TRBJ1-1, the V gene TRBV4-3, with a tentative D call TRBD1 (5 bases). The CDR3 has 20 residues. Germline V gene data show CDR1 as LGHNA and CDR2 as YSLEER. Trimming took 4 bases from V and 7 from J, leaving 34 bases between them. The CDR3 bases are TGCGCCAGCAGCCGGCCCGGAGTAGGCCCAGGGCAAGCTCCGGGTTATGAAGCTTTCTTT. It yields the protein CASSRPGVGPGQAPGYEAFF.

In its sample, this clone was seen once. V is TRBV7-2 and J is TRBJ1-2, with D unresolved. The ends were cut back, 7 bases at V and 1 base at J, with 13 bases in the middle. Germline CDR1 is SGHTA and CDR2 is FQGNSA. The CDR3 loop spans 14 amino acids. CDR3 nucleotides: TGTGCCAGCACAACATCGGAGGGTAACTATGGCTACACCTTC. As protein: CASTTSEGNYGYTF. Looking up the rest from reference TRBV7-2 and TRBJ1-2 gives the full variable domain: GAGVSQSPSNKVTEKGKDVELRCDPISGHTALYWYRQSLGQGLEFLIYFQGNSAPDKSGLPSDRFSAERTGGSVSTLTIQRTQQEDSAVYLCASTTSEGNYGYTFGSGTRLTVV.